Following are 32 T cell receptor beta chains from one sample sequenced in a study of T-cell reconstitution after alpha-beta-depleted transplantation in children. The TCRbeta library incorporated unique molecular identifiers. TCRdb redid the calling of the PCR reads with MiXCR, one entry per CDR3 protein. Of 610,000 or so distinct CDR3 sequences in the sample, 20% to 30% were seen once. The sequencing here drew on PBMCs, taken before TCRalphabeta/CD19-depleted stem cell transplant. The receptors originated from a boy under three years old with Wiskott-Aldrich syndrome, due to receive a stem cell transplant.

As DNA, the CDR3 is TGCAGTGCCCCCCGGCCCAGGGGCGGATACGAGCAGTACTTC. As protein: CSAPRPRGGYEQYF. The V call is TRBV20-1, the J call TRBJ2-7; D is possibly TRBD1 (6 bases). This CDR3 contains 14 residues. V was clipped by 6 bases and J by 4 bases, with 19 bases between them. Germline V CDR1 and CDR2: DFQATT, SNEGSKA (reference sequence).

The sample holds one count of this clonotype. The genes are TRBV5-1 and TRBJ2-1, with 9 bases that match TRBD2. V shed 4 bases and J 12 bases; nucleotides not matched to a gene: 8. Germline V lookup: CDR1 SGHRS, CDR2 YFSETQ. This CDR3 comprises 13 residues. The CDR3 coding sequence is TGCGCCAGCAGCCCGGACCCACTAGCGGGGCAGTTCTTC. Translation gives CASSPDPLAGQFF.

This clonotype was observed a few times. The chain joins TRBV12-3 or TRBV12-4 to TRBJ2-1, with D possibly matching TRBD2 (5 bases). Trimming left V 7 bases short and J 0 bases short, with 16 bases between. The CDR3 consists of 16 residues. This CDR3 is CASTLGGGSSYNEQFF. The CDR3 DNA reads TGTGCCAGCACCCTAGGAGGTGGGAGCTCCTACAATGAGCAGTTCTTC.

This clonotype was recorded a few times. The V and J genes are TRBV20-1 and TRBJ2-1, with TRBD2 matching 8 bases. The CDR3 is 14 residues long. Trimming at V came to 2 bases and at J to 2 bases, leaving 2 bases not matched to a gene. Germline assignment: CDR1 DFQATT and CDR2 SNEGSKA (reference sequence). CDR3 nucleotides: TGCAGTGCTAGACCAGCGGGAGCCTACAATGAGCAGTTCTTC. It translates to CSARPAGAYNEQFF.

The chain recombines TRBV30 with TRBJ2-7; 7 bases are a match to TRBD2. CDR1 is GTSNPN, CDR2 SVGIG, per germline (reference sequence). V was clipped by 2 bases and J by 0 bases; unmatched bases: 1. CDR3 size: 13 residues. CDR3 protein: CAWSREDSYEQYF. The CDR3 DNA reads TGTGCCTGGAGTCGGGAGGACTCCTACGAGCAGTACTTC.

This clonotype was counted between two and nine times. The chain uses TRBV20-1 and TRBJ2-5, with 10 bases that match TRBD2. V was clipped by 4 bases and J by 0 bases; unmatched bases: 5. Germline V CDR1 and CDR2: DFQATT, SNEGSKA (reference sequence). CDR3 length: 15 amino acids. DNA for the CDR3: TGCAGTGCTACCCTACTAGCGGGATACCAAGAGACCCAGTACTTC. This translates into CSATLLAGYQETQYF.

This clonotype was seen only a few times. This sequence joins TRBV5-1 and TRBJ2-1; D not resolved. Germline CDR1 SGHRS, CDR2 YFSETQ. Trimming pared 2 bases from V and 5 bases from J, leaving 8 bases between. The CDR3 covers 13 residues. The CDR3 is CASSFDLHNEQFF. CDR3 bases: TGCGCCAGCAGCTTCGACCTCCACAATGAGCAGTTCTTC.

J is TRBJ2-2 and V is TRBV13, with D uncertain. CDR3 length: 12 amino acids. Germline CDR1 reads PRHDT; CDR2 reads FYEKMQ (reference sequence). Deletions cut 5 bases from V and 8 bases from J, with 9 bases between. Here the CDR3 DNA reads TGTGCCAGCAGCCGAAACGCTGGGGAGCTGTTTTTT. The encoded protein is CASSRNAGELFF.

This clonotype was counted between two and nine times. The CDR3 DNA sequence: TGTGCCAGCAGCAAAAAGGGGGACACCGACAATGAGCAGTTCTTC. Protein sequence: CASSKKGDTDNEQFF. The chain joins TRBV21-1 to TRBJ2-1; the table's D call, TRBD1, was not checked against the DNA. TRBV21-1 is a known pseudogene. There are 15 residues in the CDR3.

Only a few counts were recorded for this clonotype. The chain combines TRBV29-1 with TRBJ2-3; D gene ambiguous. The V end lost 7 bases, the J end lost 4 bases, and 15 bases lay between the germline ends. The CDR3 covers 13 residues. Germline loops: CDR1 SQVTM, CDR2 ANQGSEA. CDR3 DNA: TGCAGCGCCTGCAAAACACGCGCAGATACGCAGTATTTT. Its protein product is CSACKTRADTQYF.

In this sample, this clonotype turned up a few times. The chain uses TRBV6-6 and TRBJ2-1, with 9 bases identical to TRBD2. V lost 5 bases to trimming and J lost 9 bases; unmatched junction nucleotides: 5. This CDR3 contains 13 residues. Per germline, CDR1 MNHNY and CDR2 SVGAGI (reference sequence). The CDR3 bases are TGTGCCAGCAGTATCCAACTAGCGGGTGAGCAGTTCTTC. This codes for CASSIQLAGEQFF.

J is TRBJ2-2 and V is TRBV11-2; D is unclear. Trimming took 8 bases from V and 7 from J, leaving 11 bases between them. CDR3 length equals 12 residues. Germline-derived CDR1 and CDR2 are SGHAT and FQNNGV. The CDR3 loop reads CASAQLVGELFF. The CDR3 coding sequence is TGTGCCAGCGCGCAATTGGTCGGGGAGCTGTTTTTT.

The rearrangement joins TRBV7-2 to TRBJ2-1, with D possibly being TRBD2 (5 bases). Trimming removed 1 base from V and 9 bases from J, with 13 bases in between. CDR1 and CDR2 (germline): SGHTA, FQGNSA. The CDR3 extends over 14 amino acids. In nucleotides, the CDR3 is TGTGCCAGCAGCTTAGATGGACTTTCATCTGAGCAGTTCTTC. Translated: CASSLDGLSSEQFF.

The CDR3 sequence: CASSESGTGVQPQHF. In DNA, the CDR3 is TGCGCCAGCAGCGAGTCCGGGACAGGGGTTCAGCCCCAGCATTTT. The gene calls are TRBV5-1 and TRBJ1-5, with 10 bases matching TRBD1. The CDR3 runs 15 residues. V trimming: 4 bases; J trimming: 6 bases; junction bases outside the gene matches: 7. Germline lookup yields CDR1 SGHRS and CDR2 YFSETQ.

This chain's CDR3 is CASSFGIVRTAASYSNQPQHF. As DNA, the CDR3 is TGCGCCAGCAGCTTCGGGATTGTGAGGACAGCAGCTTCCTATAGCAATCAGCCCCAGCATTTT. The V and J genes are TRBV5-1 and TRBJ1-5; D is perhaps TRBD1 (6 bases). Trimming left V 2 bases short and J 0 bases short, with 27 bases between. CDR1 and CDR2 from the germline V gene are SGHRS and YFSETQ. This CDR3 is 21 amino acids long.

Remarks on this clonotype: No conserved phenylalanine or tryptophan is present at the end of the CDR3, so a read error is the likely explanation. The chain has TRBV12-3 or TRBV12-4 and TRBJ2-3, with D possibly TRBD2 on 5 matching bases. This CDR3 has 15 amino acids. The V end lost 2 bases, the J end lost 2 bases, and 11 bases lay between the germline ends. DNA of the CDR3: TGTGCCAGCAGTTTAATGAGGGCTCCCACAGATACGCAGTATTAT. The encoded protein is CASSLMRAPTDTQYY.

This clonotype was counted a few times. The J gene is TRBJ1-1, the V gene TRBV20-1; D remains unclear. Trimming removed 3 bases from V and 7 bases from J, with 9 bases in between. Germline V gene sequence: CDR1 DFQATT, CDR2 SNEGSKA (reference sequence). This CDR3 has 11 amino acids. CDR3 DNA: TGCAGTGCTAGCGTATCCCTTGAAGCTTTCTTT. Protein: CSASVSLEAFF.

CDR3 protein: CASSQEASGGYGYTF. The CDR3, as DNA: TGTGCCAGCAGCCAAGAAGCCAGCGGTGGTTATGGCTACACCTTC. The rearrangement joins TRBV14 to TRBJ1-2; D is unresolved. This CDR3 region has 15 residues. In germline, CDR1 is SGHDN, CDR2 FVKESK. The V end lost 0 bases, the J end lost 5 bases, and 13 bases lay between the germline ends.

This clonotype has a handful of counts. The chain combines TRBV7-9 with TRBJ2-5; the D is unclear. The CDR3 sequence is 15 residues long. Germline V gene lookup returns CDR1 SEHNR and CDR2 FQNEAQ (reference sequence). V lost 1 base, J lost 4 bases, and 13 bases lay in between. The CDR3 loop is CASSLGVTPTETQYF. As DNA, the CDR3 is TGTGCCAGCAGCTTAGGGGTCACGCCCACAGAGACCCAGTACTTC.

The rearrangement joins TRBV12-3 or TRBV12-4 to TRBJ1-1; D uncertain. Trimming pared 7 bases from V and 7 bases from J, leaving 13 bases between. The CDR3 contains 12 residues. The CDR3 nucleotides read TGTGCCAGCACTCAAATGGTCCGTGAAGCTTTCTTT. Translating gives CASTQMVREAFF.

This clonotype was seen more than once but under ten times. V is TRBV28 and J is TRBJ2-1; D call uncertain. Germline CDR1 is MDHEN and CDR2 is SYDVKM. V was trimmed by 6 bases and J by 6 bases, leaving 9 bases between them. This CDR3 has 12 residues. CDR3 region: CASSPIGNEQFF. CDR3 DNA: TGTGCCAGCAGCCCCATAGGCAATGAGCAGTTCTTC.

The gene calls are TRBV12-3 or TRBV12-4 and TRBJ2-7; 7 bases match TRBD1. The CDR3 runs to 14 residues. After removal of 5 bases from V and 3 bases from J, the junction contained 7 bases not matched to a gene. The CDR3, as DNA: TGTGCCAGCAGTCCCCCGGGACAGAACTACGAGCAGTACTTC. Protein: CASSPPGQNYEQYF.

The rearrangement joins TRBV7-9 to TRBJ2-1; 7 nucleotides agree with TRBD2. This CDR3 is built from 15 residues. CDR1 SEHNR and CDR2 FQNEAQ come from the germline V gene (reference sequence). With 3 bases clipped from V and 9 bases from J, the junction kept 11 bases outside the gene matches. The CDR3 nucleotides are TGTGCCAGCAGCTTCCAACTAGCGTTGAACAGTGAGCAGTTCTTC. Residues: CASSFQLALNSEQFF. Full variable domain (remainder filled in from reference TRBV7-9 and TRBJ2-1): DTGVSQNPRHKITKRGQNVTFRCDPISEHNRLYWYRQTLGQGPEFLTYFQNEAQLEKSRLLSDRFSAERPKGSFSTLEIQRTEQGDSAMYLCASSFQLALNSEQFFGPGTRLTVL.

This clonotype was seen more than once but under ten times. The chain couples TRBV11-2 to TRBJ2-3; possible D gene TRBD2, 6 bases. Germline V gene sequence: CDR1 SGHAT, CDR2 FQNNGV. V shed 1 base and J shed 2 bases, with 16 bases lying between them. The CDR3 has 17 amino acids. The DNA for the CDR3 is TGTGCCAGCAGCTTAGGTCCAGGGACTCAACCCACAGATACGCAGTATTTT. It translates to CASSLGPGTQPTDTQYF.

This clonotype was seen only a few times. The chain carries TRBV20-1 and TRBJ2-7; D is perhaps TRBD1 or TRBD2 (5 bases each). The CDR3 runs to 12 residues. Germline V gene data show CDR1 as DFQATT and CDR2 as SNEGSKA (reference sequence). V shed 5 bases and J shed 7 bases, with 15 bases lying between them. The CDR3: CSALSRDHEQYF. CDR3 coding DNA: TGCAGTGCTCTTTCACGGGACCATGAGCAGTACTTC.

This chain connects TRBV7-9 to TRBJ2-1; 10 nucleotides align to TRBD1. V shed 5 bases, J shed 3 bases, and the junction held 7 bases outside the gene matches. Germline V gene lookup returns CDR1 SEHNR and CDR2 FQNEAQ (reference sequence). CDR3 length: 16 amino acids. The CDR3 nucleotides are TGTGCCAGCAGCCAACCAGGACAGGGGGGCTACAATGAGCAGTTCTTC. This gives the protein CASSQPGQGGYNEQFF.

This clonotype was seen many times. This chain uses TRBV5-1 with TRBJ2-5; 13 bases align to TRBD2. The CDR3 loop spans 16 amino acids. J lost 4 bases, V lost 0 bases, and 3 bases had no gene match. Per germline, CDR1 SGHRS and CDR2 YFSETQ. CDR3 sequence reads: CASSLGLAGGGETQYF. In DNA, the CDR3 is TGCGCCAGCAGCTTGGGACTAGCGGGAGGTGGAGAGACCCAGTACTTC.

The chain employs TRBV4-1 and TRBJ2-7, with 13 bases fitting TRBD2. The CDR3 extends over 15 amino acids. The V and J ends lost 1 base and 12 bases, in that order; junction bases with no gene match: 9. Germline values: CDR1 MGHRA, CDR2 YSYEKL. The chain's CDR3 is CASSQVPGLAGVSYF. In nucleotides, the CDR3 is TGCGCCAGCAGCCAAGTTCCCGGACTAGCGGGAGTTTCGTACTTC.

V and J are TRBV7-2 and TRBJ1-5, with D possibly matching TRBD1 (5 bases). V was clipped by 0 bases and J by 6 bases, with 12 bases between them. This CDR3 comprises 15 residues. Germline V CDR1 and CDR2: SGHTA, FQGNSA. This CDR3 is CASSLAMGVGQPQHF. CDR3 nucleotides: TGTGCCAGCAGCTTAGCGATGGGGGTTGGTCAGCCCCAGCATTTT.

The chain combines TRBV7-2 with TRBJ2-5; 12 bases align to TRBD2. Trimming at V came to 0 bases and at J to 5 bases, leaving 7 bases not matched to a gene. The CDR3 runs to 17 residues. Germline CDR1 and CDR2: SGHTA and FQGNSA. This CDR3 is CASSLAPSGRGRETQYF. CDR3 DNA: TGTGCCAGCAGCTTAGCCCCTAGCGGGAGGGGGCGGGAGACCCAGTACTTC. The whole variable domain, remainder taken from reference TRBV7-2 and TRBJ2-5, is GAGVSQSPSNKVTEKGKDVELRCDPISGHTALYWYRQSLGQGLEFLIYFQGNSAPDKSGLPSDRFSAERTGGSVSTLTIQRTQQEDSAVYLCASSLAPSGRGRETQYFGPGTRLLVL.

This clonotype has only one observation. J is TRBJ1-2 and V is TRBV6-1; 11 bases agree with TRBD1. The CDR3 consists of 18 residues. Germline V gene data show CDR1 as MNHNS and CDR2 as SASEGT. Trimming took 7 bases from V and 4 from J; bases not matched to a gene: 17. The CDR3 nucleotides read TGTGCCAGCACCCGGAGGTCGGCCGGGACAGGGGGAGTCTATGGCTACACCTTC. Amino acid sequence: CASTRRSAGTGGVYGYTF.

The chain is built from TRBV20-1 and TRBJ2-3; weak D call: TRBD1 (5 bases). Per the germline V gene, CDR1 is DFQATT and CDR2 is SNEGSKA (reference sequence). Trimming cost V 6 bases and J 2 bases, with 12 bases left between them. This CDR3 spans 13 amino acids. CDR3 DNA: TGCAGTGCGACAGACCCATTCACAGATACGCAGTATTTT. It yields the protein CSATDPFTDTQYF.